What follows are 2 T cell receptor beta chains derived from one specimen sequenced in a study of shared clonotypes between healthy human individuals. Generated by immunoSEQ multiplex PCR, the TCRdb table keeps only in-frame clones and is missing some. This table has 2 million to 3 million clones, 93% appearing once. Material: naive CD4+ T cells from PBMCs. Sample subset: CD45RA+ positively selected. The source is a man younger than 35 in good health. Some clones in this sample may be carry-over from other donors' samples.

This chain uses TRBV6-4 with TRBJ2-2; D gene ambiguous. This CDR3 spans 13 amino acids. The ends were cut back, 5 bases at V and 4 bases at J, with 8 bases in the middle. Germline assignment: CDR1 MRHNA and CDR2 SNTAGT. CDR3 in DNA: TGTGCCAGCAGTACTGAAGGCACCGGGGAGCTGTTTTTT. Its protein is CASSTEGTGELFF.

The V call is TRBV6-1, the J call TRBJ1-5; TRBD1 aligns across 8 bases. The germline V gene encodes CDR1 MNHNS and CDR2 SASEGT. The CDR3 loop spans 14 amino acids. V was pared by 7 bases and J by 6 bases, with 8 bases of the junction left unmatched. This chain's CDR3 is CASTFGQGSQPQHF. In DNA, the CDR3 is TGTGCCAGCACCTTCGGACAGGGAAGTCAGCCCCAGCATTTT.